Sequencing of this T cell receptor beta chain was carried out in a study of CD8 T cells in ankylosing spondylitis. Study-level findings and limits: Disease-linked clones, CD8+, were relatively rare in peripheral blood. Researchers reportedly found disease-linked clones significantly enriched in matched ankylosing spondylitis synovial fluid. Earlier reports found some motif variants in synovial fluid and blood in reactive arthritis. Seemingly characteristic of ankylosing spondylitis blood was a TCR beta motif consisting of about 8 highly homologous variants.

This clonotype was counted between two and nine times. What it binds is not known. Researchers built TCR beta libraries using quantitative 5'-RACE with molecular barcodes. TCRdb re-called the 5' RACE reads through MiXCR, storing one row per CDR3 protein. The sample shows fewer than 650,000 distinct CDR3 sequences, approximately 11% of them seen only once. The CDR3 has 13 amino acids. The V and J ends lost 2 bases and 7 bases respectively, with 9 bases between them. Germline assignment: CDR1 MGHRA and CDR2 YSYEKL. The receptor was isolated from a male donor with ankylosing spondylitis. The rearrangement links TRBV4-1 to TRBJ2-1; D unresolved. Sequencing was done on a sample of blood, either unsorted or a sorted T cell fraction (not recorded which). CDR3 nucleotides: TGCGCCAGCAGCCAAATCGACCGAAATGAGCAGTTCTTC. This translates into CASSQIDRNEQFF.